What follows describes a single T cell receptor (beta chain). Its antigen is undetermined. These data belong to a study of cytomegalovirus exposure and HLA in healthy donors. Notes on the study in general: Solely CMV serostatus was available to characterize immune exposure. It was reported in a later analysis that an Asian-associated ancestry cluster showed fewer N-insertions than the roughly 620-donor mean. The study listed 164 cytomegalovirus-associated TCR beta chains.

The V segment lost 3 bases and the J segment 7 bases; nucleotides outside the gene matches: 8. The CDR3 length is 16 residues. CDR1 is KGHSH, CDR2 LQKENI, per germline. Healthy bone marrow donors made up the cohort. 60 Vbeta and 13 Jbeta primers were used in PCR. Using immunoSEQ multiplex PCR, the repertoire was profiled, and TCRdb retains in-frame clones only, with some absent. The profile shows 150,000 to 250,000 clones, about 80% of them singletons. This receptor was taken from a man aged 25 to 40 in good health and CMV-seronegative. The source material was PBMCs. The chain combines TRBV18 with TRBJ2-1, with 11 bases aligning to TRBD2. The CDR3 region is CASSPYSGRASNEQFF. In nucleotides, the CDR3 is TGTGCCAGCTCACCTTATAGCGGGAGGGCCTCGAATGAGCAGTTCTTC.